This T cell receptor (beta chain) was captured in a study of blood T cells in healthy people across ages. This CDR3 is 14 amino acids long. The V end lost 8 bases, the J end lost 4 bases, and 12 bases lay between the germline ends. Germline CDR1 MDHEN, CDR2 SYDVKM. On this clonotype itself: No antigen is known for it.

Study-wide results and limits: There was a strong correlation between TCR beta diversity and naive T cell percentage.

They isolated at least 7 million PBMCs from each sample. With a J-beta primer mix and a sample-barcoded 5' primer, a second PCR ran about 7 to 12 cycles. TCRdb reprocessed the 5' RACE reads with MiXCR, giving one entry per CDR3 protein. The data contain under 800,000 distinct CDR3 sequences, roughly two fifths of them singletons. The source is a woman aged 55 to 70 in good health. Sample: blood. The rearrangement links TRBV28 to TRBJ2-6; D remains ambiguous. The CDR3 reads CASGMSGGANVLTF. DNA of the CDR3: TGTGCCAGCGGCATGTCTGGCGGGGCCAACGTCCTGACTTTC.